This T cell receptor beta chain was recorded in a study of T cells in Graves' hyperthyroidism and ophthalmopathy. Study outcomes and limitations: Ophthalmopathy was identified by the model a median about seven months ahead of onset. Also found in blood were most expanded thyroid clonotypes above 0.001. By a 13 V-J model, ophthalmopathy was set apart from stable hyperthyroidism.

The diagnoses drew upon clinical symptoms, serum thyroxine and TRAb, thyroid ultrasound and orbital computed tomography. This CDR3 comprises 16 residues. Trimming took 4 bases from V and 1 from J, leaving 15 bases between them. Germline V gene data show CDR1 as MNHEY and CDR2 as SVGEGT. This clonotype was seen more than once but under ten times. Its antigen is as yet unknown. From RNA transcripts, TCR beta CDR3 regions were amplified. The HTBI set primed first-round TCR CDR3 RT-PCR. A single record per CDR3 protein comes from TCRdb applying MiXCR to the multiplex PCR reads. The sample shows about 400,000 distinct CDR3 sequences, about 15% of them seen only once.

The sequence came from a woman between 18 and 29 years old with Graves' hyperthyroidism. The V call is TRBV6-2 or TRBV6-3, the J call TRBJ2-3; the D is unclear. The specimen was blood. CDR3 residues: CASSSHAAAGTDTQYF. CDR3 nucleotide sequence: TGTGCCAGCAGTTCCCATGCGGCGGCAGGCACAGATACGCAGTATTTT.